Below are 18 T cell receptor beta chains sequenced from a single sample in a study of response to subunit inactivated influenza vaccine. TCRdb reprocessed the RT-PCR reads with MiXCR, giving one entry per CDR3 protein. Of 550,000 to 800,000 distinct CDR3 sequences in the sample, less than 20% were seen once. This specimen was PBMCs from blood, taken 11 to 12 days after vaccination. The receptors stem from a man aged 45-65 years who received an inactivated influenza vaccine.

This clonotype came up a few times. The V and J genes are TRBV12-3 or TRBV12-4 and TRBJ2-1; D not certain. This CDR3 is built from 16 residues. Trimming left V 1 base short and J 5 bases short, with 15 bases between. CDR3 loop: CASSLGPFFVDNEQFF. In nucleotides, the CDR3 is TGTGCCAGCAGTTTAGGCCCCTTCTTTGTTGACAATGAGCAGTTCTTC.

This chain's CDR3 is CSVHLGVNTEAFF. CDR3 in DNA: TGCAGCGTTCACCTCGGAGTGAACACTGAAGCTTTCTTT. The J gene is TRBJ1-1, the V gene TRBV29-1; D remains unclear. The V gene's germline CDR1 is SQVTM and CDR2 ANQGSEA. This CDR3 has 13 residues. Trimming cost V 5 bases and J 0 bases, with 10 bases left between them.

This sequence joins TRBV12-3 or TRBV12-4 and TRBJ2-6, with D hard to call. V shed 4 bases and J shed 4 bases, with 14 bases lying between them. The CDR3 sequence is 16 residues long. CDR3 DNA sequence: TGTGCCAGCAGTTCATGGCTTGGCGAAGGGGCCAACGTCCTGACTTTC. Its translation is CASSSWLGEGANVLTF.

The rearrangement links TRBV2 to TRBJ1-1; D call uncertain. Germline lookup yields CDR1 SNHLY and CDR2 FYNNEI. The CDR3 consists of 12 residues. V dropped 3 bases and J dropped 6 bases, with 8 bases sitting between them. The DNA of the CDR3 is TGTGCCAGCAGTGAGGTTGGGCCTGAAGCTTTCTTT. As protein: CASSEVGPEAFF. The variable domain in full, completed from reference TRBV2 and TRBJ1-1, reads EPEVTQTPSHQVTQMGQEVILRCVPISNHLYFYWYRQILGQKVEFLVSFYNNEISEKSEIFDDQFSVERPDGSNFTLKIRSTKLEDSAMYFCASSEVGPEAFFGQGTRLTVV.

Written as DNA, the CDR3 is TGTGCCATCAGTTTCCAGGGTGCCCCTGAAGCTTTCTTT. Protein sequence: CAISFQGAPEAFF. The chain has TRBV10-3 and TRBJ1-1, with a possible D match to TRBD1 (5 bases). Trimming removed 5 bases at V and 6 bases at J, with 13 bases between. The V gene's germline CDR1 is ENHRY and CDR2 SYGVKD. The length of the CDR3 is 13 residues.

This clonotype was seen only a few times. V gene TRBV30 combines with J gene TRBJ1-4, with D maybe TRBD1 (5 bases). V was shortened by 4 bases and J by 0 bases, with 12 bases between the two germline ends. The CDR3 covers 15 residues. The germline CDR1 and CDR2 sequences are GTSNPN and SVGIG (reference sequence). CDR3 DNA sequence: TGTGCCTGGAATCGGGACGGGACAACTAATGAAAAACTGTTTTTT. This sequence encodes CAWNRDGTTNEKLFF.

A few counts support this clonotype. The CDR3 loop reads CASRSGNQPQHF. In DNA form, the CDR3 reads TGTGCCAGCAGATCAGGGAATCAGCCCCAGCATTTT. The chain has TRBV6-6 and TRBJ1-5; the D gene is possibly TRBD1 (5 bases). Germline CDR1 is MNHNY and CDR2 is SVGAGI (reference sequence). The V end lost 6 bases, the J end lost 4 bases, and 7 bases lay between the germline ends. The CDR3 has 12 residues.

This chain connects TRBV12-3 or TRBV12-4 to TRBJ2-7; 9 nucleotides align to TRBD1. The CDR3 is 14 amino acids. V was pared by 5 bases and J by 6 bases, with 8 bases of the junction left unmatched. CDR3 sequence reads: CASSHSGQGVEQYF. The CDR3 DNA is TGTGCCAGCAGTCACTCGGGACAGGGTGTCGAGCAGTACTTC.

This rearrangement joins TRBV4-2 to TRBJ1-2; D possibly corresponds to TRBD1 (5 bases). Germline V lookup: CDR1 LGHNA, CDR2 YNFKEQ. V was pared by 0 bases and J by 8 bases, with 13 bases between. The CDR3 covers 14 residues. In DNA, the CDR3 is TGTGCCAGCAGCCAAGAGGCAGGGTTCGGGGGCTACACCTTC. It yields the protein CASSQEAGFGGYTF.

In its sample, this clonotype was seen a few times. The genes are TRBV4-3 and TRBJ1-5; TRBD1 might be the D (5 bases). The germline V and J ends were trimmed by 4 bases and 4 bases, with 11 bases remaining between them. The V gene's germline CDR1 is LGHNA and CDR2 YSLEER. The CDR3 extends over 14 amino acids. CDR3 DNA: TGCGCCAGCAGCCCGCAAGCAGGGAATCAGCCCCAGCATTTT. The encoded protein is CASSPQAGNQPQHF.

This clonotype was seen more than once but under ten times. The chain couples TRBV29-1 to TRBJ1-5, with TRBD1 matching over 9 bases. V dropped 7 bases and J dropped 4; count of bases not matched to a gene: 11. CDR1 and CDR2 from the germline V gene are SQVTM and ANQGSEA. The CDR3 is 15 amino acids. The CDR3 nucleotides read TGCAGCGCCACTAAGGGGACAGGGTTGAATCAGCCCCAGCATTTT. Its protein is CSATKGTGLNQPQHF. Looking up the rest from reference TRBV29-1 and TRBJ1-5 gives the full variable domain: SAVISQKPSRDICQRGTSLTIQCQVDSQVTMMFWYRQQPGQSLTLIATANQGSEATYESGFVIDKFPISRPNLTFSTLTVSNMSPEDSSIYLCSATKGTGLNQPQHFGDGTRLSIL.

The chain employs TRBV10-3 and TRBJ2-4, with D possibly TRBD1 on 6 matching bases. The CDR3 covers 17 residues. Germline V gene sequence: CDR1 ENHRY, CDR2 SYGVKD. V was shortened by 3 bases and J by 0 bases, with 15 bases between the two germline ends. This CDR3 reads CAISELSRDIAKNIQYF. The CDR3 coding sequence is TGTGCCATCAGTGAACTGTCCAGGGACATAGCCAAAAACATTCAGTACTTC.

This clonotype was observed a few times. The chain links TRBV24-1 to TRBJ2-5, with D tentatively TRBD2 (5 bases). V dropped 7 bases and J dropped 5 bases, with 22 bases sitting between them. Germline V gene lookup returns CDR1 KGHDR and CDR2 SFDVKD. The CDR3 contains 16 residues. The CDR3 here is CATSPSIGVDRETQYF. Written as DNA, the CDR3 is TGTGCCACCAGCCCCTCGATCGGGGTAGATAGGGAGACCCAGTACTTC.

The chain's CDR3 is CASSLAPTSAAIYEQYF. CDR3 bases: TGTGCCAGCAGCTTAGCTCCAACGAGCGCAGCCATCTACGAGCAGTACTTC. V and J are TRBV7-8 and TRBJ2-7; D remains unclear. CDR3 length: 17 residues. Trimming took 0 bases from V and 3 from J, leaving 18 bases between them. The V gene's germline CDR1 is SGHVS and CDR2 FQNEAQ.

This chain uses TRBV20-1 with TRBJ2-1; D is undetermined. Trimming took 5 bases from V and 3 from J, leaving 2 bases between them. The CDR3 runs to 10 residues. Germline CDR1 DFQATT, CDR2 SNEGSKA (reference sequence). CDR3 nucleotides: TGCAGTGCTCTCTACAATGAGCAGTTCTTC. As protein: CSALYNEQFF.

The chain carries TRBV4-3 and TRBJ2-1, with 11 bases matching TRBD2. CDR1 is LGHNA and CDR2 is YSLEER in the germline V gene. The V segment lost 6 bases and the J segment 6 bases; nucleotides outside the gene matches: 7. CDR3 size: 15 residues. CDR3 sequence: CASRTGLAESNEQFF. The CDR3 nucleotides read TGCGCCAGCAGAACGGGACTAGCGGAGTCCAATGAGCAGTTCTTC.

This clonotype was counted between two and nine times. The genes are TRBV18 and TRBJ2-5; TRBD1 is a possible D gene (5 bases). Germline V gives CDR1 KGHSH, CDR2 LQKENI. The CDR3 runs 14 residues. Between the trimmed V and J ends, which lost 3 bases and 2 bases, there was a span of 10 bases. The CDR3 sequence: CASSPDIRQETQYF. Here the CDR3 DNA reads TGTGCCAGCTCACCGGACATCCGACAAGAGACCCAGTACTTC.

This clonotype showed up just once. This CDR3 is CASSLGTENEQYF. The CDR3 DNA is TGTGCCAGCAGCTTGGGGACCGAGAACGAGCAGTACTTC. The chain recombines TRBV5-6 with TRBJ2-7; D gene uncertain. The germline V and J ends were trimmed by 0 bases and 5 bases, with 9 bases remaining between them. The CDR3 is 13 residues long. CDR1 SGHDT and CDR2 YYEEEE come from the germline V gene.